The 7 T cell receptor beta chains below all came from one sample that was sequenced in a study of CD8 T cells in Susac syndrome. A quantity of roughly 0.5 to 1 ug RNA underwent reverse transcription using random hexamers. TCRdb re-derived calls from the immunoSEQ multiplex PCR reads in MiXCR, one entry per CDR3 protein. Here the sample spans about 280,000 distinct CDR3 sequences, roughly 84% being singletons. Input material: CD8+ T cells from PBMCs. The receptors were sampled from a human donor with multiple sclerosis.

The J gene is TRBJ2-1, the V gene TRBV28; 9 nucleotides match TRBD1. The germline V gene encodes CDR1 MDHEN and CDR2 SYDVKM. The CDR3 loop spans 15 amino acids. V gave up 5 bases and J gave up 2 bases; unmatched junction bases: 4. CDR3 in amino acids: CASSTGTGPYNEQFF. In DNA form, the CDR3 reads TGTGCCAGCAGTACCGGGACAGGGCCCTACAATGAGCAGTTCTTC.

DNA of the CDR3: TGCAGCGTTGATCCTAGCGGGAGGGCCACCGAGCAGTTCTTC. Its translation is CSVDPSGRATEQFF. The V and J genes are TRBV29-1 and TRBJ2-1, with 12 bases lining up with TRBD2. The V gene end was trimmed by 3 bases and the J gene end by 10 bases; junction bases not matched to a gene: 7. CDR3 length: 14 amino acids. CDR1 and CDR2 from the germline V gene are SQVTM and ANQGSEA.

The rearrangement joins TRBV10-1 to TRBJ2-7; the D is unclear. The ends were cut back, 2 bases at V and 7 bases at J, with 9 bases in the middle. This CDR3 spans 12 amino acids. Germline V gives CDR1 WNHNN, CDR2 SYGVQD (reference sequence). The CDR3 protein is CASSEALREQYF. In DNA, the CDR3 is TGCGCCAGCAGTGAGGCCTTGAGGGAGCAGTACTTC.

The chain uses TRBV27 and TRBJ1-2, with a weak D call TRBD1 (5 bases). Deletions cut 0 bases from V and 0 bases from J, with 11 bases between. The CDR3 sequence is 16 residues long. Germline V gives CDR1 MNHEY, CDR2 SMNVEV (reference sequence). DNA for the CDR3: TGTGCCAGCAGTTTATCTGGGGGGTTTGCTAACTATGGCTACACCTTC. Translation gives CASSLSGGFANYGYTF.

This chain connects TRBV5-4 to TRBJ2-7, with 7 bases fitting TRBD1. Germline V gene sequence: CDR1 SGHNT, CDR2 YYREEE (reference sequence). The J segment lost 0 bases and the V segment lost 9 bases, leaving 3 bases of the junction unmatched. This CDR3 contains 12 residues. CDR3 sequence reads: CAMGQPSYEQYF. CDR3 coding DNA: TGTGCCATGGGACAGCCCTCCTACGAGCAGTACTTC.

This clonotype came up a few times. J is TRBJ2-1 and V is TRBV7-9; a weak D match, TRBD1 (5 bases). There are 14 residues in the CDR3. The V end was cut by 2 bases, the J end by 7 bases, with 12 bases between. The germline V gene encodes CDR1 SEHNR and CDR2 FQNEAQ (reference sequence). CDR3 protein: CASSLIIRANEQFF. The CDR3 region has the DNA TGTGCCAGCAGCTTAATCATCAGGGCTAATGAGCAGTTCTTC.

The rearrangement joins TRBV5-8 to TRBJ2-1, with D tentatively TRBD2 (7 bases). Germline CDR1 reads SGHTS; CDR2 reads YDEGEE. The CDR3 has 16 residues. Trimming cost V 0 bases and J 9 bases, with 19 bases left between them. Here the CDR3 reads CASSLASGTLQFEQFF. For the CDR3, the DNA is TGTGCCAGCAGCTTGGCGAGCGGGACACTACAATTTGAGCAGTTCTTC.